The clone carrying this T cell receptor (beta chain) was recorded a few times. The sample is drawn from a study of T cells in Graves' hyperthyroidism and ophthalmopathy. Amplified regions were TCR beta CDR3 sequences from RNA transcripts. HTBI primers were used for first-round RT-PCR of the TCR CDR3. TCRdb re-analysed the multiplex PCR reads in MiXCR, keeping a single row per CDR3 protein. The table shows about 500,000 distinct CDR3 sequences, with 16% occurring only once. Germline V gene data show CDR1 as SGHVS and CDR2 as FNYEAQ. Trimming at V came to 4 bases and at J to 4 bases, leaving 10 bases not matched to a gene. This CDR3 region has 16 residues.

The sequenced sample consisted of blood. The chain links TRBV7-6 to TRBJ2-1, with TRBD2 matching over 7 bases. The TCR originated in a woman aged 18-30 years with Graves' hyperthyroidism. The CDR3 DNA is TGTGCCAGCAGCTCACCACCGCGGGAGCGATACAATGAGCAGTTCTTC. It specifies CASSSPPRERYNEQFF.